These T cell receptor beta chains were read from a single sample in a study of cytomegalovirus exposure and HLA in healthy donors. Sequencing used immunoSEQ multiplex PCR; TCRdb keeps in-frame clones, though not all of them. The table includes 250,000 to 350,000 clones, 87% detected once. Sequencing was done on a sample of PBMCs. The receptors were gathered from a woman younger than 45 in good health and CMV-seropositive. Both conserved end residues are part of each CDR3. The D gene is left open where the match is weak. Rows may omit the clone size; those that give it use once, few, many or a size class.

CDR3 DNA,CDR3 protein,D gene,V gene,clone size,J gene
TGTGCCAGCAGCGAAGGACAGGGGGCCGATCAGCCCCAGCATTTT,CASSEGQGADQPQHF,TRBD1,TRBV7-8,NA,TRBJ1-5
TGTGCCAGCAGCCAAGGTCTAGCGGACCAAGAGACCCAGTACTTC,CASSQGLADQETQYF,TRBD2,TRBV4-2,NA,TRBJ2-5
TGTGCCAGCAGCGAAGACAGGAGCGAGCAGTACTTC,CASSEDRSEQYF,NA,TRBV5-6,NA,TRBJ2-7
TGTGCCAGCAGTGACTCAGGGACAGGGGGAGAAAAACTGTTTTTT,CASSDSGTGGEKLFF,TRBD1,TRBV6-4,NA,TRBJ1-4
TGTGCCAGCAGTTCCGTCGGCTACTGGCAGTACTTC,CASSSVGYWQYF,NA,TRBV28,once,TRBJ2-7
TGTGCCAGCAGTGAGTTCGGACGCCCTGGAGCTTTCTTT,CASSEFGRPGAFF,NA,TRBV25-1,NA,TRBJ1-1
TGTGCCAGCAGCTTATCTGGGAGCCAGTATTCACCCCTCCACTTT,CASSLSGSQYSPLHF,NA,TRBV7-2,NA,TRBJ1-6
TGTGCCAGCAGTTCCTATGGCTACACCTTC,CASSSYGYTF,NA,TRBV28,NA,TRBJ1-2
TGTGCCAGCAGTTTGACTGCCCCGAACACCGGGGAGCTGTTTTTT,CASSLTAPNTGELFF,NA,TRBV6-5,NA,TRBJ2-2
TGTGCCAGCAGTTATGGACTAGCGATGGACGAGCAGTACTTC,CASSYGLAMDEQYF,TRBD2,TRBV6-5,NA,TRBJ2-7
TGTGCCAGCAGCCGAGCAGGACTCTCCTACGAGCAGTACTTC,CASSRAGLSYEQYF,NA,TRBV4-2,NA,TRBJ2-7
TGTGCCAGCAGCCCGGGACTAGCGGACACCGGGGAGCTGTTTTTT,CASSPGLADTGELFF,TRBD2,TRBV11-3,NA,TRBJ2-2
TGTGCCAGCAGCCCCCGGAGTTGGCGGGGGCAAGAGACCCAGTACTTC,CASSPRSWRGQETQYF,TRBD2,TRBV28,NA,TRBJ2-5
TGCGCCAGCAGCTCGAGGACAGTTTTCTACGGGGAGCAGTACTTC,CASSSRTVFYGEQYF,NA,TRBV5-1,NA,TRBJ2-7
TGCGCCAGCAGCTTGTCTGGACAGGGGTATGAAAAACTGTTTTTT,CASSLSGQGYEKLFF,TRBD1,TRBV5-1,NA,TRBJ1-4
TGCAGTGCTCCTAGGGGCTACGAGCAGTACTTC,CSAPRGYEQYF,NA,TRBV20-1,NA,TRBJ2-7
TGTGCCAGCAGTTCAGACAGGGCCACCGGGGAGCTGTTTTTT,CASSSDRATGELFF,TRBD1,TRBV27,NA,TRBJ2-2
TGCGCCAGCAGCTTGGCCGGCGGGTGGAAAAACATTCAGTACTTC,CASSLAGGWKNIQYF,NA,TRBV5-1,NA,TRBJ2-4
TGCGCCAGCAGCTTGTCCGGGGTTTCCCAAGAGACCCAGTACTTC,CASSLSGVSQETQYF,NA,TRBV5-1,NA,TRBJ2-5
TGCGCCAGCGGTCGACAGGCCTCCACCGGGGAGCTGTTTTTT,CASGRQASTGELFF,NA,TRBV5-1,NA,TRBJ2-2
TGCGCCAGCAGCTTGGTGGAGGGTGGAGGTGAGCAGTTCTTC,CASSLVEGGGEQFF,NA,TRBV5-1,once,TRBJ2-1
TGTGCCTGGAATCCCGGGACAGGTTTACCCTACGAGCTGTACTTC,CAWNPGTGLPYELYF,TRBD1,TRBV30,once,TRBJ2-7
TGCGCCAGCAGCTTGGGGACAGGGGGCATTAACTATGGCTACACCTTC,CASSLGTGGINYGYTF,TRBD1,TRBV5-1,once,TRBJ1-2
TGTGCCAGCAGTTTAATCCGGGGTTGGAGTGAAAAACTGTTTTTT,CASSLIRGWSEKLFF,NA,TRBV27,NA,TRBJ1-4
TGCGCCAGCAGCTCCAGAGGGCTCTCCTACAATGAGCAGTTCTTC,CASSSRGLSYNEQFF,NA,TRBV5-1,NA,TRBJ2-1
TGTGCCAGCAGTACTGTCTTGACAGGAGGACCCACGGGGACTGAAGCTTTCTTT,CASSTVLTGGPTGTEAFF,NA,TRBV27,NA,TRBJ1-1
TGTGCCAGCAGCCCGACTTCACGTACTGAAGCTTTCTTT,CASSPTSRTEAFF,NA,TRBV11-3,NA,TRBJ1-1
TGTGCCATCTGTGACTCAGCCGACAATGAGCAGTTCTTC,CAICDSADNEQFF,NA,TRBV10-3,NA,TRBJ2-1
TGTGCCAGCATAGGACAGTACGACTATGGCTACACCTTC,CASIGQYDYGYTF,NA,TRBV28,NA,TRBJ1-2
TGTGCCAGCAGAGAGGACGGTTCCACTACTAACTATGGCTACACCTTC,CASREDGSTTNYGYTF,NA,TRBV28,NA,TRBJ1-2
TGTGCCAGCAGCTTCCCCAATGCGGATACGCAGTATTTT,CASSFPNADTQYF,NA,TRBV7-3,NA,TRBJ2-3
TGTGCCAGCAGCGTGACAGCATCGGTTCAGGGCACTGAAGCTTTCTTT,CASSVTASVQGTEAFF,NA,TRBV7-3,NA,TRBJ1-1
TGTGCCAGCAGTCAAGCCCTCCGACTAGCGGGGGGGCATGAGCAGTACTTC,CASSQALRLAGGHEQYF,TRBD2,TRBV27,NA,TRBJ2-7
TGTGCCAGCAGCCTAGAACAGGATGGCACTGAAGCTTTCTTT,CASSLEQDGTEAFF,NA,TRBV4-2,NA,TRBJ1-1
TGCGCCAGCAGCCAAGAAACTTCTTTTGTAGCGGGTACCTACAATGAGCAGTTCTTC,CASSQETSFVAGTYNEQFF,TRBD2,TRBV4-1,NA,TRBJ2-1
TGTGCCAGCAGCTTGGGGGACAACACAGATACGCAGTATTTT,CASSLGDNTDTQYF,NA,TRBV5-6,NA,TRBJ2-3
TGCGCCAGCAGCCAAGATGGAGCTAACTATGGCTACACCTTC,CASSQDGANYGYTF,NA,TRBV4-3,NA,TRBJ1-2
TGTGCCAGCAGCTTAACCCCTATCTGGGAGCAGTACTTC,CASSLTPIWEQYF,NA,TRBV7-6,NA,TRBJ2-7
TGTGCCAGCAGATACAGGGAAGCAACTAATGAAAAACTGTTTTTT,CASRYREATNEKLFF,NA,TRBV2,NA,TRBJ1-4
TGTGCCAGCAGCGGTACCGGGACTTTGAATGAAAAACTGTTTTTT,CASSGTGTLNEKLFF,NA,TRBV5-6,NA,TRBJ1-4
TGTGCCAGCAGTCTTCCCGGGCCCGTTTGGGGAGCTTTCTTT,CASSLPGPVWGAFF,NA,TRBV28,NA,TRBJ1-1
TGTGCCAGCAGTGAGGGTGAAGGGAGTCATGGCTACACCTTC,CASSEGEGSHGYTF,NA,TRBV6-4,few,TRBJ1-2
TGTGCCTGGAGTGTAATGGGGCAGGGGGCGGGTCAGCCCCAGCATTTT,CAWSVMGQGAGQPQHF,TRBD1,TRBV30,NA,TRBJ1-5
TGTGCCAGCAGCTCGCTAGCGTCGAACACCGGGGAGCTGTTTTTT,CASSSLASNTGELFF,NA,TRBV7-3,few,TRBJ2-2
TGCGCCAGCAGCTCCGAACCAGGGCTGAACACTGAAGCTTTCTTT,CASSSEPGLNTEAFF,NA,TRBV5-1,once,TRBJ1-1
TGTGCCTGGACAGGAGGGATCCCCTATGGCTACACCTTC,CAWTGGIPYGYTF,NA,TRBV30,NA,TRBJ1-2
TGTGCCAGCAGCTTAGCGGGGACCGGGGAGCTGTTTTTT,CASSLAGTGELFF,NA,TRBV7-7,NA,TRBJ2-2
TGTGCCAGCAGGGGGGCACCTTACAATGAGCAGTTCTTC,CASRGAPYNEQFF,NA,TRBV5-5,NA,TRBJ2-1
TGCAGCGTTGAAGATCTCCAGGAGCAAGAGACCCAGTACTTC,CSVEDLQEQETQYF,NA,TRBV29-1,NA,TRBJ2-5
TGTGCCAGCAGCTTAATTAGCGCTAATGTGGGCAATATCTTC,CASSLISANVGNIF,NA,TRBV7-8,NA,TRBJ1-2
TGTGCCAGCAGTCCCGGGACTAGCGGGAGGGCCCGATACGAGCAGTACTTC,CASSPGTSGRARYEQYF,TRBD2,TRBV27,NA,TRBJ2-7